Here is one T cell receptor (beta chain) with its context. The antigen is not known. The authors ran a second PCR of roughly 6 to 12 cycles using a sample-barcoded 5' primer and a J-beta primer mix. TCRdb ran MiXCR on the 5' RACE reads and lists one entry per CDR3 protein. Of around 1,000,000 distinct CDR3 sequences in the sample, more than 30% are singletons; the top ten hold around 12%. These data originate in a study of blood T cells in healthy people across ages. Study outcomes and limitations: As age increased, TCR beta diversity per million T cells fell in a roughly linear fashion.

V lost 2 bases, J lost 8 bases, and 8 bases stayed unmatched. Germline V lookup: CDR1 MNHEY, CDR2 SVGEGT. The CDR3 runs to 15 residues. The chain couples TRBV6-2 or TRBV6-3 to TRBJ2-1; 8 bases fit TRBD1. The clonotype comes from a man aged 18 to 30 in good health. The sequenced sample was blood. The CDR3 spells CASSYLRQGRDEQFF. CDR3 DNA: TGTGCCAGCAGTTACCTCCGACAGGGGCGGGATGAGCAGTTCTTC.